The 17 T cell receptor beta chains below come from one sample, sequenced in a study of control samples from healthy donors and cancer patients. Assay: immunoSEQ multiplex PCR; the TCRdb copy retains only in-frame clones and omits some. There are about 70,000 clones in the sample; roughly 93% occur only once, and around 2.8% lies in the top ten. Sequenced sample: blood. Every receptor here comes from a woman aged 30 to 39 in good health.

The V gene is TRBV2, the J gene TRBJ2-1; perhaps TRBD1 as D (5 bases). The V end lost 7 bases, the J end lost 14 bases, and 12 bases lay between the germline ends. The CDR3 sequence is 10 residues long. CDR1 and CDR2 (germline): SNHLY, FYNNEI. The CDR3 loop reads CASTGNKEFF. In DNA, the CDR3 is TGTGCCAGCACAGGGAACAAGGAGTTCTTC.

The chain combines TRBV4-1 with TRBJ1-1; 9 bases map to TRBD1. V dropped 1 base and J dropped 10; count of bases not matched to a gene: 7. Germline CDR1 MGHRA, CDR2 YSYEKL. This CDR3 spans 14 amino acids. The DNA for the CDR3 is TGCGCCAGCAGCCAAGTAATCGACAGGGGGGTAGCTTTCTTT. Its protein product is CASSQVIDRGVAFF.

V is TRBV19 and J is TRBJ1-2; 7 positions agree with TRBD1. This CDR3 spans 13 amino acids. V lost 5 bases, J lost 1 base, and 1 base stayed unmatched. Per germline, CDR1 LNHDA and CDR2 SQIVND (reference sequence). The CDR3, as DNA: TGTGCCAGTAGTTGGGACAGTAACTATGGCTACACCTTC. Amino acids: CASSWDSNYGYTF.

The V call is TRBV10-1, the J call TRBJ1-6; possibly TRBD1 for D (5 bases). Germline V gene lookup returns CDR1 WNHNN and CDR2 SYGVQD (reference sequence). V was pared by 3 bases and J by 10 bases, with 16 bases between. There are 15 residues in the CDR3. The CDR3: CASSDSGSLRSPLHF. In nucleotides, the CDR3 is TGCGCCAGCAGTGATTCAGGGTCGCTTAGATCACCCCTCCACTTT.

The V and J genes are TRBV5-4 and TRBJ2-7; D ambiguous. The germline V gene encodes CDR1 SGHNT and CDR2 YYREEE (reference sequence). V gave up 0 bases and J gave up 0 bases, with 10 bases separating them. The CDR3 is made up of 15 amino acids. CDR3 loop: CASSLVGRSSYEQYF. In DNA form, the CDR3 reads TGTGCCAGCAGCTTGGTAGGGCGTAGCTCCTACGAGCAGTACTTC. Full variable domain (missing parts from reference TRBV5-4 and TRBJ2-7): ETGVTQSPTHLIKTRGQQVTLRCSSQSGHNTVSWYQQALGQGPQFIFQYYREEENGRGNFPPRFSGLQFPNYSSELNVNALELDDSALYLCASSLVGRSSYEQYFGPGTRLTVT.

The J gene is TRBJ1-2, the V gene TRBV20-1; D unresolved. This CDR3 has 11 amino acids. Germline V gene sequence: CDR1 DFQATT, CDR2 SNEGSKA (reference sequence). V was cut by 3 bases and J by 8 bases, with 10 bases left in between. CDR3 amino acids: CSARYNQGYTF. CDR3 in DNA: TGCAGTGCTAGGTATAACCAAGGCTACACCTTC.

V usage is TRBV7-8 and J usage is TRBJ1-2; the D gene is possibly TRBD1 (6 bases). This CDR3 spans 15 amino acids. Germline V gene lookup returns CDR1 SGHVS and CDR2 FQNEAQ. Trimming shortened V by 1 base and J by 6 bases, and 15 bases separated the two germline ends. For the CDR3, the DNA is TGTGCCAGCAGCTTAGTGGTTGGGACACCGGATGGCTACACCTTC. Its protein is CASSLVVGTPDGYTF.

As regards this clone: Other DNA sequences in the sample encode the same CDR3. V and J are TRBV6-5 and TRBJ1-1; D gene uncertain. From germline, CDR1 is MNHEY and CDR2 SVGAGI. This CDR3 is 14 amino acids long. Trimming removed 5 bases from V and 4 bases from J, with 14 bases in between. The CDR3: CASSLRAGGTEAFF. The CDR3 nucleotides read TGTGCCAGCAGTCTCCGAGCTGGCGGCACTGAAGCTTTCTTT.

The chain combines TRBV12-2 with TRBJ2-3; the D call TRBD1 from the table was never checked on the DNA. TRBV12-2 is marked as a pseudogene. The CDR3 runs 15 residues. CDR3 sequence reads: CASRPRDRGQDTQYF. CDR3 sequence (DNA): TGTGCAAGTCGCCCAAGGGACAGGGGGCAGGATACGCAGTATTTT.

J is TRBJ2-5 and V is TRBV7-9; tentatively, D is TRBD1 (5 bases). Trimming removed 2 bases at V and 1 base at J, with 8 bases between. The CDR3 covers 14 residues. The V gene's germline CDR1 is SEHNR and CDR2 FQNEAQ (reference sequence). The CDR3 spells CASSLKTGQETQYF. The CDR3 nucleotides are TGTGCCAGCAGCTTAAAAACAGGCCAAGAGACCCAGTACTTC.

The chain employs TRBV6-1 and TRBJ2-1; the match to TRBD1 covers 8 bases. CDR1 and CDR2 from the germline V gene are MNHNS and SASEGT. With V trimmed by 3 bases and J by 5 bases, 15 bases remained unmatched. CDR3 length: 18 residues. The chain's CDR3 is CASSDYIPGQDINNEQFF. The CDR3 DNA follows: TGTGCCAGCAGTGATTATATACCGGGACAGGATATCAACAATGAGCAGTTCTTC.

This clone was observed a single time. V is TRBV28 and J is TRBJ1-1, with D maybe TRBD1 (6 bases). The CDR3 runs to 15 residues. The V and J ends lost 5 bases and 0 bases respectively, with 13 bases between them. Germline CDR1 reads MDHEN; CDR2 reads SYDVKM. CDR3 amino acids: CASSRGHIMNTEAFF. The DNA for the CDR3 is TGTGCCAGCAGTAGGGGACACATCATGAACACTGAAGCTTTCTTT.

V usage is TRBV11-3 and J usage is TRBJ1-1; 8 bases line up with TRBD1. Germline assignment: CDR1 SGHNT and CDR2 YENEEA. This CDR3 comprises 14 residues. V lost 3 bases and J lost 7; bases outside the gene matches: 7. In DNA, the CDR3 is TGTGCCAGCAGCTTTCCCGGCAGGGGGCTTGAAGCTTTCTTT. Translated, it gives CASSFPGRGLEAFF.

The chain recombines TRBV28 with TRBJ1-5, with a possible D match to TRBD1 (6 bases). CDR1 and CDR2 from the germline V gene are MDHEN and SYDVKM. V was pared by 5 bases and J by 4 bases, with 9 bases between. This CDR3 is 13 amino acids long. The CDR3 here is CASSPQGNQPQHF. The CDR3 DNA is TGTGCCAGCAGTCCCCAGGGGAATCAGCCCCAGCATTTT.

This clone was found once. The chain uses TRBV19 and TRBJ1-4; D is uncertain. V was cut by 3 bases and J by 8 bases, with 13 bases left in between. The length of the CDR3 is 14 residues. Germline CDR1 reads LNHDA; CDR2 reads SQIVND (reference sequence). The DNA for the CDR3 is TGTGCCAGTAGTATCAAAAGGGAGGAGGAAAAACTGTTTTTT. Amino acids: CASSIKREEEKLFF. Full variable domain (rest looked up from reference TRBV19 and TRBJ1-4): DGGITQSPKYLFRKEGQNVTLSCEQNLNHDAMYWYRQDPGQGLRLIYYSQIVNDFQKGDIAEGYSVSREKKESFPLTVTSAQKNPTAFYLCASSIKREEEKLFFGSGTQLSVL.

The CDR3 here is CASSQTGRKNIQYF. DNA of the CDR3: TGTGCCAGCAGCCAAACAGGTCGCAAAAACATTCAGTACTTC. This chain joins TRBV14 and TRBJ2-4; TRBD1 might be the D (5 bases). V was cut by 2 bases and J by 3 bases, with 8 bases left in between. CDR3 length: 14 amino acids. Germline assignment: CDR1 SGHDN and CDR2 FVKESK.

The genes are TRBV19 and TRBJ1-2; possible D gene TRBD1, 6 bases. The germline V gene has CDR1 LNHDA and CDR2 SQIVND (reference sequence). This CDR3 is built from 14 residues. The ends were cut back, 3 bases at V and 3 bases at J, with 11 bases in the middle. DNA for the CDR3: TGTGCCAGTAGTATGACAGGCATGGACTATGGCTACACCTTC. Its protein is CASSMTGMDYGYTF.